This T cell receptor beta chain comes out of a study of cytomegalovirus exposure and HLA in healthy donors. Whole-study results and caveats: Later work showed greater clonal expansion in HLA-associated TCR beta chains than in equally common others. In a later analysis, about 17,000 TCR beta sequences were associated with HLA alleles at 0.05 false discovery rate. In vitro data verified a few CMV-associated chains as specific for CMV antigens.

Both 60 Vbeta primers and 13 Jbeta primers went into the PCR. Assay: immunoSEQ multiplex PCR; the TCRdb copy retains only in-frame clones and omits some. The table shows 90,000 to 150,000 clones, with over 80% occurring only once. As regards this clone: Its antigen is currently unknown.

This clonotype originated in a man aged 50-59 years in good health and CMV-seronegative. The sequenced material came from PBMCs.

The CDR3 sequence is CASNTGVTEAFF. The CDR3 nucleotides read TGTGCCAGTAATACAGGGGTCACTGAAGCTTTCTTT. This sequence joins TRBV19 and TRBJ1-1; 7 nucleotides match TRBD1. V trimming: 7 bases; J trimming: 4 bases; junction bases outside the gene matches: 3. Per germline, CDR1 LNHDA and CDR2 SQIVND (reference sequence). This CDR3 is built from 12 residues.